Presented here are 3 T cell receptor beta chains from one specimen sequenced in a study of beta chain features in type 1 diabetes. General study findings and limits: Significant though moderate, a shortening of TCRB CDR3s appeared in all four CD4+ subsets of Type 1 diabetes patients.

Since all of the isolated RNA was reverse transcribed, expressed TCRB transcripts were what got sequenced. The method was immunoSEQ multiplex PCR; TCRdb's version includes in-frame clones alone and lacks a portion of them. This sample carries fewer than 300,000 clones, about a fifth of them seen once, and the ten largest clones take less than 0.035%. For these receptors, no antigen is known. Material: naive CD4+ T cells from blood. All receptors derive from a woman in her thirties or forties with type 1 diabetes.

The chain couples TRBV27 to TRBJ1-2; TRBD1 agrees at 8 bases. The CDR3 runs 14 residues. Germline CDR1 reads MNHEY; CDR2 reads SMNVEV (reference sequence). Trimming cost V 5 bases and J 5 bases; bases outside gene matches: 7. The CDR3, as DNA: TGTGCCAGCAGTCCGCGGGACAGGCCATATGGCTACACCTTC. It is translated as CASSPRDRPYGYTF.

J is TRBJ2-7 and V is TRBV21-1; the DNA was not used to check the table's D call, TRBD1. TRBV21-1 corresponds to a pseudogene. The CDR3 is 11 amino acids. As DNA, the CDR3 is TGTGCCAGCAGCCTACGACAGCTGCAGTACTTC. The encoded protein is CASSLRQLQYF.

This clone was recorded a few times. The gene calls are TRBV11-2 and TRBJ2-1; 10 bases fit TRBD2. V shed 1 base, J shed 0 bases, and the junction held 6 bases outside the gene matches. Germline CDR1 reads SGHAT; CDR2 reads FQNNGV. The CDR3 has 18 residues. The CDR3 nucleotides read TGTGCCAGCAGCTTAGTGACTAGCGGGCTTAGCTCCTACAATGAGCAGTTCTTC. Protein product: CASSLVTSGLSSYNEQFF. The full variable domain, completed using reference TRBV11-2 and TRBJ2-1, is EAGVAQSPRYKIIEKRQSVAFWCNPISGHATLYWYQQILGQGPKLLIQFQNNGVVDDSQLPKDRFSAERLKGVDSTLKIQPAKLEDSAVYLCASSLVTSGLSSYNEQFFGPGTRLTVL.